This TCR beta chain comes out of a study of cytomegalovirus exposure and HLA in healthy donors. At the level of the study: When 398 donors were genotyped, about 80% of them were found to fall in the Caucasian-associated ancestry cluster.

A note on this clone: Its antigen is as yet unknown.

This PCR relied on a set of 60 Vbeta primers and 13 Jbeta primers. The table came from immunoSEQ multiplex PCR; TCRdb's copy has only in-frame clones and leaves some out. The sample carries 40,000 to 55,000 clones, approximately 77% recorded once. V lost 4 bases and J lost 3, with 14 bases in between. The germline V gene encodes CDR1 SGHRS and CDR2 YFSETQ. The CDR3 covers 15 residues. Study-wide results and caveats: Among TCR sequences, most were rare, though some public TCRs appeared in many donors. Segments of the TCR beta V type were, in most cases, productive about 90% or about 30% of the time in an earlier analysis.

The receptor's source is a woman in her fifties or sixties in good health and CMV-seronegative. The rearrangement uses TRBV5-1 and TRBJ1-5, with D perhaps TRBD1 (6 bases). The sequenced sample consisted of PBMCs. CDR3 in DNA: TGCGCCAGCAGCCTTACAGGGAGCTCCAATCAGCCCCAGCATTTT. It translates to CASSLTGSSNQPQHF.